This entry lists 29 T cell receptor beta chains sequenced from one sample in a study of CD8 T cells in ankylosing spondylitis (dated by TCRdb to between 2016 and 2019). Preparation of the library involved 5' RACE. TCRdb lists the instrument as Illumina HiSeq 2500. Using fastp trimming at Q25 and MiXCR clonotype assembly, TCRdb reanalyzed the public sequencing data and kept in-frame beta chains. One record per CDR3 amino acid sequence lists the most common genes and DNA. Recorded for this sample are about 140,000 distinct CDR3 sequences; 30% to 35% of them occurred a single time. Jointly, the top ten make up around 6% of the sample. Specimen: synovial fluid, either unsorted or a sorted T cell fraction (not recorded which). The receptor set was obtained from a male donor with ankylosing spondylitis.

The genes are TRBV7-2 and TRBJ2-7, with 8 bases lining up with TRBD2. The CDR3 length is 15 residues. Unmatched junction bases numbered 6, after V lost 2 bases and J lost 3 bases. Looked up from germline, CDR1 is SGHTA and CDR2 is FQGNSA. CDR3 sequence (DNA): TGTGCCAGCAGCTTATTTGCGGGAGGAAGCTACGAGCAGTACTTC. Translating it yields CASSLFAGGSYEQYF.

The table lists this clonotype with a few counts. This sequence joins TRBV5-1 and TRBJ2-1; 7 bases agree with TRBD1. The CDR3 is made up of 16 amino acids. The V segment lost 5 bases and the J segment 4 bases; nucleotides outside the gene matches: 12. Per the germline V gene, CDR1 is SGHRS and CDR2 is YFSETQ. The CDR3 nucleotides read TGCGCCAGCAGTTTACCACGGGACAGCCTGTACAATGAGCAGTTCTTC. Amino acids: CASSLPRDSLYNEQFF.

This clonotype has a count of ten or more. V gene TRBV5-1 combines with J gene TRBJ1-2, with 8 positions matching TRBD1. V shed 3 bases, J shed 3 bases, and the junction held 13 bases outside the gene matches. The CDR3 totals 17 residues. From germline, CDR1 is SGHRS and CDR2 YFSETQ. CDR3 in DNA: TGCGCCAGCAGCTCAACCTCCCAATTGGGACAGGACTATGGCTACACCTTC. Its protein product is CASSSTSQLGQDYGYTF.

The rearrangement links TRBV28 to TRBJ2-1, with 11 bases aligning to TRBD2. The CDR3 runs to 16 residues. Germline-derived CDR1 and CDR2 are MDHEN and SYDVKM. The V and J ends lost 5 bases and 4 bases, in that order; junction bases with no gene match: 7. CDR3 sequence reads: CASSPQLAGAYNEQFF. The CDR3 region has the DNA TGTGCCAGCAGTCCCCAACTAGCGGGAGCTTACAATGAGCAGTTCTTC.

This clonotype was detected ten times or more. The rearrangement joins TRBV5-6 to TRBJ1-2; D remains ambiguous. V gave up 4 bases and J gave up 2 bases, with 6 bases separating them. Germline V lookup: CDR1 SGHDT, CDR2 YYEEEE. This CDR3 is 12 amino acids long. The CDR3 reads CASSIENYGYTF. The CDR3, as DNA: TGTGCCAGCAGCATTGAGAACTATGGCTACACCTTC.

The CDR3 sequence is CASRHQNANTGELFF. CDR3 in DNA: TGTGCCAGCAGACACCAGAACGCGAACACCGGGGAGCTGTTTTTT. The V call is TRBV27, the J call TRBJ2-2, with D hard to call. The length of the CDR3 is 15 residues. Trimming removed 6 bases at V and 0 bases at J, with 11 bases between. Germline assignment: CDR1 MNHEY and CDR2 SMNVEV (reference sequence).

By sample share, this clonotype is medium-sized. J is TRBJ2-7 and V is TRBV3-1; 9 positions agree with TRBD2. There are 14 residues in the CDR3. The junction had 3 bases not matched to a gene; V was cut back by 3 bases and J by 3 bases. CDR1 LGHDT and CDR2 YNNKEL come from the germline V gene (reference sequence). The DNA of the CDR3 is TGTGCCAGCAGCCATAGCGGGGGACACTACGAGCAGTACTTC. This translates into CASSHSGGHYEQYF.

The chain carries TRBV7-2 and TRBJ2-7, with TRBD1 matching over 7 bases. The CDR3 sequence is 17 residues long. The germline CDR1 and CDR2 sequences are SGHTA and FQGNSA. The V and J ends lost 4 bases and 2 bases, in that order; junction bases with no gene match: 14. This CDR3 reads CASSYDSTGRKAYEQYF. Written as DNA, the CDR3 is TGTGCCAGCAGCTACGACTCGACAGGGAGAAAGGCCTACGAGCAGTACTTC.

This clonotype was recorded a few times. The rearrangement uses TRBV6-1 and TRBJ2-7, with D perhaps matching TRBD1 (6 bases). The CDR3 sequence is 14 residues long. The ends were cut back, 7 bases at V and 1 base at J, with 14 bases in the middle. Germline lookup yields CDR1 MNHNS and CDR2 SASEGT. CDR3 DNA sequence: TGTGCCAGCACCCAGGTTACAGGGTCCTACGAGCAGTACTTC. Translated: CASTQVTGSYEQYF.

CDR3 nucleotides: TGTGCCAGCAGCTTAGATGGGACAGGGACGAACACCGGGGAGCTGTTTTTT. Translation: CASSLDGTGTNTGELFF. This chain uses TRBV7-6 with TRBJ2-2, with 9 positions matching TRBD1. Trimming took 1 base from V and 0 from J; bases not matched to a gene: 3. Germline V lookup: CDR1 SGHVS, CDR2 FNYEAQ. This CDR3 comprises 17 residues.

This clonotype was counted a single time. This chain connects TRBV20-1 to TRBJ2-3, with D possibly being TRBD1 or TRBD2 (6 bases each). This CDR3 is 18 amino acids long. Trimming stripped 6 bases from V and 3 bases from J, with 28 bases between. The V gene's germline CDR1 is DFQATT and CDR2 SNEGSKA (reference sequence). Here the CDR3 DNA reads TGCAGTGCCTACCCGAGGCGAGGGATTAGGGGGAGGACAGATACGCAGTATTTT. Translated: CSAYPRRGIRGRTDTQYF.

The chain combines TRBV9 with TRBJ2-3; 9 bases line up with TRBD2. The CDR3 totals 16 residues. The J segment lost 5 bases and the V segment lost 2 bases, leaving 9 bases of the junction unmatched. The germline V gene has CDR1 SGDLS and CDR2 YYNGEE. CDR3 sequence reads: CASSVSGSPALDTQYF. The CDR3, as DNA: TGTGCCAGCAGCGTTAGCGGGAGTCCAGCACTAGATACGCAGTATTTT.

This clonotype was counted ten times or more. This sequence joins TRBV2 and TRBJ1-5, with no clear D. This CDR3 is 15 amino acids long. Trimming stripped 7 bases from V and 2 bases from J, with 15 bases between. Germline V gene lookup returns CDR1 SNHLY and CDR2 FYNNEI. As DNA, the CDR3 is TGTGCCAGCACGGGGATGGGAGGTGGCAATCAGCCCCAGCATTTT. This encodes CASTGMGGGNQPQHF.

This clonotype has only a few counts. The chain employs TRBV12-3 or TRBV12-4 and TRBJ1-2, with TRBD1 as a possible D gene (6 bases). The CDR3 is made up of 15 amino acids. The ends were cut back, 5 bases at V and 8 bases at J, with 21 bases in the middle. The CDR3 loop is CASSPRNRDYVGYTF. The CDR3 region has the DNA TGTGCCAGCAGTCCAAGAAACAGGGACTATGTCGGCTACACCTTC.

The rearrangement links TRBV12-3 or TRBV12-4 to TRBJ1-1; a weak D match, TRBD1 (5 bases). V lost 5 bases and J 7 bases, leaving 14 bases between the germline ends. This CDR3 comprises 13 residues. This CDR3 is CASSGDRRDEAFF. In nucleotides, the CDR3 is TGTGCCAGCAGTGGTGACAGACGGGATGAAGCTTTCTTT.

This clonotype was counted a few times. The rearrangement joins TRBV2 to TRBJ2-2, with D perhaps matching TRBD2 (6 bases). Trimming took 7 bases from V and 5 from J, leaving 11 bases between them. Germline values: CDR1 SNHLY, CDR2 FYNNEI. The CDR3 sequence is 13 residues long. CDR3 DNA sequence: TGTGCCAGCATGGAGGGTAGGACCGGGGAGCTGTTTTTT. Encoded protein: CASMEGRTGELFF.

The CDR3 protein is CASSYRGWAEAFF. CDR3 coding DNA: TGTGCCAGCAGTTACAGGGGGTGGGCTGAAGCTTTCTTT. V is TRBV28 and J is TRBJ1-1; 8 bases align to TRBD1. There are 13 residues in the CDR3. V was pared by 4 bases and J by 6 bases, with 4 bases of the junction left unmatched. Germline assignment: CDR1 MDHEN and CDR2 SYDVKM.

This clonotype has more than one count but fewer than ten. V usage is TRBV11-2 and J usage is TRBJ2-3; tentative D call: TRBD1 (5 bases). The CDR3 is made up of 16 amino acids. Germline CDR1 SGHAT, CDR2 FQNNGV. Trimming took off 3 bases at V and 7 bases at J, with 20 bases between the two ends. Here the CDR3 reads CASSLVTVAGKNTQYF. The CDR3 region has the DNA TGTGCCAGCAGCTTGGTGACAGTTGCAGGCAAAAATACGCAGTATTTT.

This clonotype was seen a few times. V and J are TRBV4-2 and TRBJ1-6; the D is unclear. Looked up from germline, CDR1 is LGHNA and CDR2 is YNFKEQ. The CDR3 covers 16 residues. Trimming pared 0 bases from V and 5 bases from J, leaving 11 bases between. The CDR3 sequence is CASSQESAVNNSPLHF. The CDR3 DNA sequence: TGTGCCAGCAGCCAAGAGTCAGCCGTCAATAATTCACCCCTCCACTTT.

The V call is TRBV11-2, the J call TRBJ2-7; D call uncertain. The germline CDR1 and CDR2 sequences are SGHAT and FQNNGV. This CDR3 spans 15 amino acids. Deletions cut 8 bases from V and 0 bases from J, with 17 bases between. The CDR3 coding sequence is TGTGCCAGCGCAGCCCATGGTTCAGCCTCCTACGAGCAGTACTTC. Protein product: CASAAHGSASYEQYF.

The genes are TRBV18 and TRBJ2-7; 8 bases match TRBD1. CDR1 and CDR2 (germline): KGHSH, LQKENI. CDR3 length equals 13 residues. The V gene end was trimmed by 1 base and the J gene end by 5 bases; junction bases not matched to a gene: 1. In DNA form, the CDR3 reads TGTGCCAGCTCACCACGGACAGGGAACGAGCAGTACTTC. It yields the protein CASSPRTGNEQYF.

The V and J genes are TRBV2 and TRBJ2-7; D possibly uses TRBD1 or TRBD2 (6 bases each). Trimming stripped 6 bases from V and 0 bases from J, with 9 bases between. Germline V gene data show CDR1 as SNHLY and CDR2 as FYNNEI. CDR3 length: 13 amino acids. In DNA, the CDR3 is TGTGCCAGCAGCGGGGGCCCCTCCTACGAGCAGTACTTC. Its translation: CASSGGPSYEQYF.

There are a few counts of this clonotype. The chain carries TRBV6-1 and TRBJ1-4; D gene uncertain. CDR3 size: 13 residues. V was pared by 5 bases and J by 8 bases, with 12 bases between. Germline V CDR1 and CDR2: MNHNS, SASEGT. CDR3 protein: CASSLGSDEKLFF. The CDR3 bases are TGTGCCAGCAGTCTAGGGAGCGACGAAAAACTGTTTTTT.

The sample holds a few counts of this clonotype. This chain uses TRBV12-3 or TRBV12-4 with TRBJ1-1; TRBD1 agrees at 10 bases. The V and J ends lost 1 base and 3 bases, in that order; junction bases with no gene match: 8. The CDR3 is 17 amino acids. The CDR3 coding sequence is TGTGCCAGCAGTTTAGATCGGGGGGGGACAGGGGACACTGAAGCTTTCTTT. Translation gives CASSLDRGGTGDTEAFF.

This clonotype has just a few counts. The rearrangement joins TRBV6-5 to TRBJ2-3; 7 nucleotides agree with TRBD2. This CDR3 is built from 14 residues. V trimming: 2 bases; J trimming: 5 bases; junction bases outside the gene matches: 4. Per germline, CDR1 MNHEY and CDR2 SVGAGI. DNA for the CDR3: TGTGCCAGCAGTTACCGCGGGAGTGGAGATACGCAGTATTTT. Encoded protein: CASSYRGSGDTQYF.

The chain has TRBV15 and TRBJ2-4, with D hard to call. V was cut by 0 bases and J by 3 bases, with 15 bases left in between. The CDR3 totals 17 residues. Germline loops: CDR1 LNHNV, CDR2 YYDKDF (reference sequence). This chain's CDR3 is CATSRDKGDPVKNIQYF. For the CDR3, the DNA is TGTGCCACCAGCAGAGATAAGGGCGACCCGGTCAAAAACATTCAGTACTTC.

The chain uses TRBV2 and TRBJ1-5; D perhaps matches TRBD1 (5 bases). The CDR3 runs 15 residues. The V end lost 6 bases, the J end lost 5 bases, and 17 bases lay between the germline ends. Germline values: CDR1 SNHLY, CDR2 FYNNEI. CDR3 amino acids: CASSEVQGWDQPQHF. Here the CDR3 DNA reads TGTGCCAGCAGCGAGGTTCAGGGTTGGGATCAGCCCCAGCATTTT.

The chain joins TRBV11-2 to TRBJ2-3; a weak D match, TRBD1 (7 bases). Per germline, CDR1 SGHAT and CDR2 FQNNGV. V lost 5 bases and J 0 bases, leaving 12 bases between the germline ends. This CDR3 region has 15 residues. The CDR3 is CASSPQGGSTDTQYF. CDR3 sequence (DNA): TGTGCCAGCAGCCCCCAGGGGGGTAGCACAGATACGCAGTATTTT.

Many counts were recorded for this clonotype. This sequence joins TRBV20-1 and TRBJ2-1; D is perhaps TRBD2 (6 bases). The CDR3 has 14 residues. CDR1 is DFQATT, CDR2 SNEGSKA, per germline (reference sequence). The CDR3: CSPVRPPGVNEQFF. Written as DNA, the CDR3 is TGCAGCCCAGTCAGACCCCCGGGGGTCAATGAGCAGTTCTTC.